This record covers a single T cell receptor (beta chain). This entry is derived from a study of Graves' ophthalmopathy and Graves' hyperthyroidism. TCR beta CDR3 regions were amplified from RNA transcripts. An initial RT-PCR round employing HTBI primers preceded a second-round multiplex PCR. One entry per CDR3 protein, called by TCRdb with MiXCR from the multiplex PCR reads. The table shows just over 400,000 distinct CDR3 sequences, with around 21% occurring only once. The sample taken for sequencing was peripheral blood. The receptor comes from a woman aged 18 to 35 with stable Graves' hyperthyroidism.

CDR3 residues: CASSPSQATEAFF. For the CDR3, the DNA is TGTGCCAGCAGCCCAAGCCAGGCCACTGAAGCTTTCTTT. The genes are TRBV7-9 and TRBJ1-1; unclear D gene. The CDR3 length is 13 residues. CDR1 is SEHNR and CDR2 is FQNEAQ in the germline V gene (reference sequence). Trimming stripped 5 bases from V and 4 bases from J, with 11 bases between.